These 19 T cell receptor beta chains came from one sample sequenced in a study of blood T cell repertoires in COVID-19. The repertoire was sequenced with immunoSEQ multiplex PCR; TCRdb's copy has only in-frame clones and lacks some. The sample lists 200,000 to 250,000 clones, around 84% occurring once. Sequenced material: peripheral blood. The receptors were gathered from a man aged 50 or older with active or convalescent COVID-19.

The CDR3 region has the DNA TGTGCCAGCTCACCACCCGGAGAACGGGAAAAACTGTTTTTT. Amino acid sequence: CASSPPGEREKLFF. The gene calls are TRBV18 and TRBJ1-4; D gene unclear. The length of the CDR3 is 14 residues. Trimming shortened V by 0 bases and J by 8 bases, and 10 bases separated the two germline ends. Germline CDR1 and CDR2: KGHSH and LQKENI.

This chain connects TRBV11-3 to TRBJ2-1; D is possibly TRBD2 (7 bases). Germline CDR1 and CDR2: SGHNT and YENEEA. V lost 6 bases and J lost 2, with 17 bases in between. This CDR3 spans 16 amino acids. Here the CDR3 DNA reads TGTGCCAGCAGTGATACGGGGGGCCCCACCTACAATGAGCAGTTCTTC. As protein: CASSDTGGPTYNEQFF.

For the CDR3, the DNA is TGTGCCAGCAGTTTACCCGGACTAGCAGAGCAGTACGTC. Translated: CASSLPGLAEQYV. The rearrangement uses TRBV28 and TRBJ2-7; TRBD2 matches at 8 bases. Germline V gives CDR1 MDHEN, CDR2 SYDVKM. The CDR3 has 13 amino acids. Germline trimming cut 2 bases from V and 7 bases from J; bases unmatched to any gene: 4.

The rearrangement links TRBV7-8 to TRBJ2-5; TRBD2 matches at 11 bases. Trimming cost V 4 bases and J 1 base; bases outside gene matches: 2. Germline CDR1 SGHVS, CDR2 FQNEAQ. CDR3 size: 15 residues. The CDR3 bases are TGTGCCAGCAGCTCACTAGCGGGGGCCCAAGAGACCCAGTACTTC. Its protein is CASSSLAGAQETQYF.

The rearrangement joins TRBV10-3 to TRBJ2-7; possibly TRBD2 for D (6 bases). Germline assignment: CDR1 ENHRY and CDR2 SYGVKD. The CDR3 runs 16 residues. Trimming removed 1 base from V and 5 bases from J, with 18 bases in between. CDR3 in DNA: TGTGCCATCAGTGAGTTAGGGACGGGACTCCCAGACGAGCAGTACTTC. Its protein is CAISELGTGLPDEQYF.

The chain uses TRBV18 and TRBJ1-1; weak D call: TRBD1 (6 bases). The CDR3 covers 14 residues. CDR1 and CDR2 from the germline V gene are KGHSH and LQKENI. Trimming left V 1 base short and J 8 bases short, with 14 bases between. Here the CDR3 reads CASSPRAGEGEAFF. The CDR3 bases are TGTGCCAGCTCACCACGGGCAGGGGAGGGAGAAGCTTTCTTT.

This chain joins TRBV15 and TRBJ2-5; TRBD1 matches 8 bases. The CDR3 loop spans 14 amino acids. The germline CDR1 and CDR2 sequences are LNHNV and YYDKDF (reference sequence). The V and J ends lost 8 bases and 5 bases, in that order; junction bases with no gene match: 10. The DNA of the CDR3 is TGTGCCACCCGTCCCGGGACAGGTCAGGAGACCCAGTACTTC. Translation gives CATRPGTGQETQYF.

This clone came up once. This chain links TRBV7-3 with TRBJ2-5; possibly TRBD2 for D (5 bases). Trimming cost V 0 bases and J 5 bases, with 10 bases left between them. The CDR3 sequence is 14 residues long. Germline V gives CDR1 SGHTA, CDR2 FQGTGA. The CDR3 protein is CASSLTAGGETQYF. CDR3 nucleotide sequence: TGTGCCAGCAGCTTAACCGCGGGTGGCGAGACCCAGTACTTC.

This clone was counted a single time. For the CDR3, the DNA is TGTGCCAGCAGAAACGGCAGGGATAGCAATCAGCCCCAGCATTTT. Its translation: CASRNGRDSNQPQHF. The rearrangement joins TRBV6-5 to TRBJ1-5; D is possibly TRBD1 (5 bases). Germline V gene data show CDR1 as MNHEY and CDR2 as SVGAGI. The CDR3 is 15 amino acids. V was clipped by 6 bases and J by 0 bases, with 12 bases between them.

In nucleotides, the CDR3 is TGTGCCAGCTCACCGTTGCTGGCAGGGCGAACCGGGGAGCTGTTTTTT. It codes for CASSPLLAGRTGELFF. The chain combines TRBV18 with TRBJ2-2; perhaps TRBD1 as D (5 bases). The CDR3 is 16 residues long. Germline values: CDR1 KGHSH, CDR2 LQKENI. V was shortened by 3 bases and J by 5 bases, with 16 bases between the two germline ends.

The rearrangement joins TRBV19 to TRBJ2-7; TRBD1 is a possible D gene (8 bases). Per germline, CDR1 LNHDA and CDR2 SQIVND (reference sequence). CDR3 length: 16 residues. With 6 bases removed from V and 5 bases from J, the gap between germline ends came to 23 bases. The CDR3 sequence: CASSDEQGGRVNEQYF. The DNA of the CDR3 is TGTGCCAGTAGCGATGAACAGGGGGGGCGCGTCAACGAGCAGTACTTC.

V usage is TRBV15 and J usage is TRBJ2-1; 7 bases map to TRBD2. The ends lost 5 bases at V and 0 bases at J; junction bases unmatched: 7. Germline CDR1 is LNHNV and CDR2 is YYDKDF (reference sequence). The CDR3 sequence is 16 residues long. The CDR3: CATSGLRGNSYNEQFF. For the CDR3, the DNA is TGTGCCACCAGCGGATTGCGGGGGAACTCCTACAATGAGCAGTTCTTC. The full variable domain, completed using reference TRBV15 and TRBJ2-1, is DAMVIQNPRYQVTQFGKPVTLSCSQTLNHNVMYWYQQKSSQAPKLLFHYYDKDFNNEADTPDNFQSRRPNTSFCFLDIRSPGLGDTAMYLCATSGLRGNSYNEQFFGPGTRLTVL.

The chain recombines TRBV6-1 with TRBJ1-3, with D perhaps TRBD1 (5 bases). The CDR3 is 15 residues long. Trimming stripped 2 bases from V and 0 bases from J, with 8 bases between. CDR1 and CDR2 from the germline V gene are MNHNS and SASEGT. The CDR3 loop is CASSERDFSGNTIYF. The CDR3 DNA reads TGTGCCAGCAGTGAACGGGACTTCTCTGGAAACACCATATATTTT.

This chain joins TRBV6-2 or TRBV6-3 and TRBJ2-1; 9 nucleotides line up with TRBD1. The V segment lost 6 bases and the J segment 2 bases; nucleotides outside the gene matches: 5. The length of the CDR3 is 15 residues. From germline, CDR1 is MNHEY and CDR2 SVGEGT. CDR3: CASSQQGATYNEQFF. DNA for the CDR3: TGTGCCAGCAGCCAACAGGGGGCTACCTACAATGAGCAGTTCTTC.

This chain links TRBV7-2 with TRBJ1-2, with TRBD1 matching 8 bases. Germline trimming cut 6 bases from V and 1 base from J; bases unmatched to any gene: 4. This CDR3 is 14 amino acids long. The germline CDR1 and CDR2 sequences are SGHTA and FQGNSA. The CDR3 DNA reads TGTGCCAGCAGGTCGGACAGGGTTAACTATGGCTACACCTTC. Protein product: CASRSDRVNYGYTF.

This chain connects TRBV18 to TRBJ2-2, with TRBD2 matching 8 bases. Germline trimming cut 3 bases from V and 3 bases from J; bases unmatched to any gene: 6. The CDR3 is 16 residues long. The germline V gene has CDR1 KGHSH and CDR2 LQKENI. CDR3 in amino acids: CASSPQAGGYTGELFF. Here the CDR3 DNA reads TGTGCCAGCTCACCTCAGGCGGGAGGCTACACCGGGGAGCTGTTTTTT.

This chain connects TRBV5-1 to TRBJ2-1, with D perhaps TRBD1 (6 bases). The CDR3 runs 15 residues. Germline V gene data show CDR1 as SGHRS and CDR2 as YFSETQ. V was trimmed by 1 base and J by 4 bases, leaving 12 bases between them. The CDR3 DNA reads TGCGCCAGCAGCTTGCAGGGGAGAGTGTACAATGAGCAGTTCTTC. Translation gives CASSLQGRVYNEQFF.

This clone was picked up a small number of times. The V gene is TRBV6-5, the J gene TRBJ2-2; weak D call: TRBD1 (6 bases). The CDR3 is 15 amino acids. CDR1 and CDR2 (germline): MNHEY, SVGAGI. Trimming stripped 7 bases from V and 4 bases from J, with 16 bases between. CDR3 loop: CASKPGNRATGELFF. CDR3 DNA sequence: TGTGCCAGCAAACCGGGTAACAGGGCCACCGGGGAGCTGTTTTTT.

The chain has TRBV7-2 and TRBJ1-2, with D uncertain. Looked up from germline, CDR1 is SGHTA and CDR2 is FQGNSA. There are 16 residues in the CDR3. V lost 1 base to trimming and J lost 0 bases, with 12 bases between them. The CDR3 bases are TGTGCCAGCAGCTTAGAATGGGCCTACCCTAACTATGGCTACACCTTC. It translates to CASSLEWAYPNYGYTF.